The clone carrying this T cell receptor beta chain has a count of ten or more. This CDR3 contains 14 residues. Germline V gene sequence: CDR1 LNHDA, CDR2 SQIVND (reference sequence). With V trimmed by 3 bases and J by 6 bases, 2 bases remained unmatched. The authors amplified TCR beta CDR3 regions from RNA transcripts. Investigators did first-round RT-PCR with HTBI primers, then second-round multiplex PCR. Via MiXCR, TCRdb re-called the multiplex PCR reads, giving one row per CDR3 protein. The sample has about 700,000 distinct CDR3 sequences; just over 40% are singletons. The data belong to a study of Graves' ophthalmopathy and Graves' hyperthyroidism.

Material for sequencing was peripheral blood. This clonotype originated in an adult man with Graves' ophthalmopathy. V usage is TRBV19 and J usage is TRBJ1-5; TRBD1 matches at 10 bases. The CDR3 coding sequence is TGTGCCAGTAGTATGGGACAGGGGCTTCAGCCCCAGCATTTT. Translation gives CASSMGQGLQPQHF.